The rows below give T cell receptor beta chains drawn from one sample of a study of T cells in Graves' hyperthyroidism and ophthalmopathy. MiXCR, run by TCRdb on the multiplex PCR reads, gives a single entry per CDR3 protein. The profile shows around 690,000 distinct CDR3 sequences, around 15% of them singletons. The sequencing sample was made of blood. These receptors all stem from a man aged 50-60 years with Graves' hyperthyroidism. The CDR3 runs from the conserved cysteine through the conserved F or W. Fields, in order: D gene, clone size, V gene, J gene, CDR3 protein, CDR3 DNA. The D gene is left open where the match is weak. The listing skips clone size in some rows; elsewhere it reads once, few, many or a size class.

>NA|many|TRBV27|TRBJ1-2
CASSPEAFYGYTF
TGTGCCAGCAGTCCAGAGGCCTTCTATGGCTACACCTTC
>NA|many|TRBV3-1|TRBJ2-1
CASSRANEQFF
TGTGCCAGCAGCCGAGCAAATGAGCAGTTCTTC
>TRBD1|NA|TRBV29-1|TRBJ2-3
CSVEGQGARSGRRNTQYF
TGCAGCGTTGAGGGACAGGGGGCTCGGAGCGGGAGGCGGAATACGCAGTATTTT
>TRBD2|many|TRBV2|TRBJ2-3
CASRRYSGRGDTQYF
TGTGCCAGCAGGCGCTATAGCGGGAGAGGAGATACGCAGTATTTT
>TRBD1|few|TRBV9|TRBJ2-1
CASSVTTGNSEQFF
TGTGCCAGCAGCGTAACGACAGGGAATAGTGAGCAGTTCTTC
>NA|many|TRBV12-3/TRBV12-4|TRBJ2-7
CASSFGNTHLEQYF
TGTGCCAGCAGTTTCGGTAACACGCACCTCGAGCAGTACTTC
>TRBD2|few|TRBV27|TRBJ2-2
CASSTTGTSGRFVGELFF
TGTGCCAGCAGTACTACCGGGACTAGCGGGAGATTTGTCGGGGAGCTGTTTTTT
>TRBD2|NA|TRBV30|TRBJ2-1
CAWSGGLAGVYNEQFF
TGTGCCTGGAGTGGTGGACTAGCGGGAGTATACAATGAGCAGTTCTTC
>TRBD1|NA|TRBV28|TRBJ1-2
CASSFLQGHGYTF
TGTGCCAGCAGTTTTTTACAGGGGCATGGCTACACCTTC
>NA|NA|TRBV9|TRBJ2-1
CASSAGTSSYNEQLF
TGTGCCAGCAGCGCCGGGACCAGCTCCTACAATGAGCAGCTCTTC
>NA|many|TRBV12-3/TRBV12-4|TRBJ1-2
CASSFEGLDGYTF
TGTGCCAGCAGTTTTGAGGGACTGGATGGCTACACCTTC
>TRBD2|NA|TRBV20-1|TRBJ2-5
CSARDTREAEETQYF
TGCAGTGCTAGAGATACTCGGGAGGCGGAAGAGACCCAGTACTTC
>TRBD1|few|TRBV7-9|TRBJ2-7
CASSSKGRTGGPEQYF
TGTGCCAGCAGCTCCAAAGGTCGGACAGGGGGGCCCGAGCAGTACTTC
>NA|NA|TRBV7-9|TRBJ2-1
CASSPLLGWDEQFF
TGTGCCAGCAGCCCCCTTCTAGGGTGGGATGAGCAGTTCTTC
>NA|few|TRBV19|TRBJ2-7
CASSISGAYEQYF
TGTGCCAGTAGTATCTCCGGGGCCTACGAGCAGTACTTC
>TRBD2|few|TRBV6-2/TRBV6-3|TRBJ2-1
CASARTSGRIYEQFF
TGTGCCAGCGCAAGGACTAGCGGGAGAATCTATGAGCAGTTCTTC
>TRBD2|many|TRBV28|TRBJ2-1
CASSSVVWRGGRLTGNEQFF
TGTGCCAGCAGTTCAGTTGTGTGGCGGGGCGGGAGATTAACCGGCAATGAGCAGTTCTTC
>NA|NA|TRBV6-5|TRBJ2-7
CASSYSLEAYEQYF
TGTGCCAGCAGTTACTCTCTGGAAGCCTACGAGCAGTACTTC
>NA|few|TRBV6-1|TRBJ2-7
CASQSGSQQYF
TGTGCCAGCCAGTCGGGGTCCCAGCAGTACTTC
>NA|few|TRBV9|TRBJ1-2
CASSVSAQSTYYGYTF
TGTGCCAGCAGCGTGTCGGCACAGAGTACGTACTATGGCTACACCTTC
>NA|many|TRBV12-3/TRBV12-4|TRBJ2-1
CASSLRQHNEQFF
TGTGCCAGCAGTTTGAGACAGCACAATGAGCAGTTCTTC
>TRBD1|NA|TRBV24-1|TRBJ1-5
CATSERTGGWSNQPQHF
TGTGCCACCAGTGAGCGGACAGGGGGCTGGAGCAATCAGCCCCAGCATTTT
>NA|many|TRBV28|TRBJ2-2
CASSLRENTGELFF
TGTGCCAGCAGTTTACGGGAGAACACCGGGGAGCTGTTTTTT
>NA|many|TRBV28|TRBJ2-7
CASSLTGGLLYEQYF
TGTGCCAGCAGTTTAACCGGGGGCCTCCTATACGAGCAGTACTTC
>TRBD2|NA|TRBV9|TRBJ2-1
CASSPPGTSAYNEQFF
TGTGCCAGCAGCCCCCCCGGGACTAGCGCATACAATGAGCAGTTCTTC
>NA|few|TRBV9|TRBJ1-2
CASSVDMGHYGYTF
TGTGCCAGCAGCGTAGATATGGGCCACTATGGCTACACCTTC
>NA|many|TRBV6-1|TRBJ1-4
CASSWTATNEKLFF
TGTGCCAGCAGTTGGACAGCAACTAATGAAAAACTGTTTTTT
>TRBD1|many|TRBV27|TRBJ1-2
CASSSRTGNGYTF
TGTGCCAGCAGTTCCCGGACAGGGAATGGCTACACCTTC
>NA|NA|TRBV30|TRBJ1-6
CAWSVRGASHTLHF
TGTGCCTGGAGTGTACGGGGAGCGAGTCACACTCTCCACTTT
>NA|NA|TRBV19|TRBJ2-7
CASSDRDTTYEQYF
TGTGCCAGTAGTGACCGGGACACCACCTACGAGCAGTACTTC
>TRBD2|NA|TRBV7-2|TRBJ2-7
CASRIGLAGHEQYF
TGTGCCAGCAGAATAGGACTAGCGGGCCACGAGCAGTACTTC
>NA|NA|TRBV11-2|TRBJ2-7
CASSLYWAGPYEQYF
TGTGCCAGCAGCTTATACTGGGCAGGCCCCTACGAGCAGTACTTC
>NA|NA|TRBV28|TRBJ2-2
CASSLFEGTNTGELFF
TGTGCCAGCAGTTTATTTGAGGGAACGAACACCGGGGAGCTGTTTTTT
>NA|NA|TRBV6-2/TRBV6-3|TRBJ2-7
CASNQGALDWYSYEQYF
TGTGCCAGCAACCAAGGGGCTCTTGACTGGTACTCCTACGAGCAGTACTTC
>NA|few|TRBV29-1|TRBJ1-1
CSVGGGGEKAFF
TGCAGCGTGGGCGGGGGGGGCGAGAAAGCTTTCTTT
>TRBD1|many|TRBV11-3|TRBJ2-7
CASSFGTGAYEQYF
TGTGCCAGCAGCTTCGGGACAGGGGCTTACGAGCAGTACTTC
>NA|NA|TRBV5-8|TRBJ2-7
CASSFIGRNYEQYF
TGTGCCAGCAGCTTTATAGGGCGGAACTACGAGCAGTACTTC
>TRBD2|NA|TRBV11-2|TRBJ2-3
CASSLARTSGTDTQYF
TGTGCCAGCAGCTTAGCCCGGACTAGCGGAACAGATACGCAGTATTTT
>NA|few|TRBV27|TRBJ1-5
CASGSRGDQPQHF
TGCGCCAGCGGGTCACGGGGGGATCAGCCCCAGCATTTT
>TRBD1|many|TRBV20-1|TRBJ2-1
CSAIEDRGYNEQFF
TGCAGTGCTATTGAGGACAGGGGTTACAATGAGCAGTTCTTC
>NA|many|TRBV7-9|TRBJ1-1
CAGADEWAEAFF
TGTGCCGGAGCCGACGAATGGGCTGAAGCTTTCTTT
>TRBD2|NA|TRBV20-1|TRBJ2-3
CSVRGLAGGDTQYF
TGCAGTGTAAGGGGCCTAGCGGGAGGTGATACGCAGTATTTT
>NA|few|TRBV20-1|TRBJ2-7
CSASAGPHAEQYF
TGCAGTGCTAGTGCGGGTCCCCACGCCGAGCAGTACTTC
>TRBD1|few|TRBV5-1|TRBJ2-5
CASSGVTGGQETQYF
TGCGCCAGCAGCGGGGTGACAGGGGGTCAAGAAACCCAGTACTTC
>NA|many|TRBV12-3/TRBV12-4|TRBJ2-5
CASSGSGTVQETQYF
TGTGCCAGCAGCGGCAGCGGGACAGTCCAAGAGACCCAGTACTTC
>NA|few|TRBV28|TRBJ2-2
CASSLSPLNTGELFF
TGTGCCAGCAGTTTAAGCCCTCTGAACACCGGGGAGCTGTTTTTT
>TRBD2|many|TRBV20-1|TRBJ2-3
CSASPGSQAGMGDTQYF
TGCAGTGCTAGTCCCGGCAGCCAAGCGGGAATGGGAGATACGCAGTATTTT
>NA|many|TRBV2|TRBJ2-1
CASSESSGSEEDNEQFF
TGTGCCAGCAGTGAAAGCTCGGGCTCGGAAGAAGACAATGAGCAGTTCTTC
>NA|many|TRBV19|TRBJ2-1
CASSIRALSNEQFF
TGTGCCAGTAGTATAAGGGCCCTCTCCAATGAGCAGTTCTTC